The entry below describes one T cell receptor beta chain. This clone was detected a few times. Its antigen specificity is not known. Per-base qualities were not stored, and no clone one base away is much larger. This record belongs to a study of blood T cell repertoires in COVID-19 (dated by TCRdb to the early 2020s). Turning to the overall study: Samples from collaborators originated in the United States, Italy and Spain and spanned both the acute and convalescent phases of COVID-19. The material from the prospective study consisted of cDNA or gDNA derived from T cells, B-cell-depleted T cells, or PBMCs. The dataset comprised deeply sampled blood TCRbeta repertoires from subjects exposed to, actively infected with, or recovered from COVID-19. The repertoires were released in a freely available public database intended as a resource for research on the immune response to SARS-CoV-2. Samples came from the ongoing ImmuneRACE study (first 160 participants) plus 1,254 subjects from 6 global collaborators. A de-identified subject ID, COVID-19 status, age in years and sex were almost always included in the sample metadata. Where available, HLA class I and class II types were taken from metadata supplied by the sample provider and were not determined by assay-based typing.

Samples from volunteer blood donors who had recovered from COVID-19 were contributed by a second Seattle source. Collaborating institutions collected whole blood in K2EDTA tubes following their own protocols. For TCRbeta analysis, collaborators shipped samples in one of three forms: frozen whole blood, isolated PBMCs, or DNA extracted from either of those sample types. The immunoSEQ Assay, a bias-controlled multiplex PCR, was used to amplify TCRbeta CDR3 regions from genomic DNA. Under the source paper's analysis protocol: Within the assay, amplification of reference gene primers was used to estimate how many nucleated cells each sample contained. To quantify the absolute abundance of each unique TCRbeta CDR3 rearrangement, sequence reads were collapsed and filtered. For each sample, productive Simpson clonality was calculated as the square root of Simpson's diversity index over productive rearrangements. In its TCRdb copy, this immuneACCESS table keeps in-frame sequences only and misses some clones. Where compared with another copy, unresolved V genes explain less than half of these, and the others have no known cause. The V and J calls and clone size come from that table; D and trimming were worked out from the DNA. In all, the sample holds some 250,000 clones, and around nine tenths of those were seen once. Just under 1% of the sample rests with the top ten.

V is cut by 3 bases and J by 6 bases, and the space between the germline ends is 18 bases. As encoded in the germline V gene (reference sequence), CDR1 is MNHEY while CDR2 is SMNVEV. There are 16 amino acids in the CDR3, from cysteine to phenylalanine inclusive. Only the CDR3 region is kept as DNA, spanning 48 bases read in frame from base 1. Study-wide findings and limitations: How much clinical and demographic metadata was included differed by source and by participant, and the metadata was provided uncurated.

Sequenced sample: peripheral blood. This TCR was sampled from a woman in her thirties or forties who had recovered from COVID-19. The chain joins TRBV27 to TRBJ1-5; TRBD1 could be the D gene, as 6 bases match. The DNA sequence is given as TGTGCCAGCAGTTTTGAGGGGCCCAGGGGCGGTCAGCCCCAGCATTTT. This codes for CASSFEGPRGGQPQHF.